Listed below are T cell receptor beta chains from one sample, sequenced in a study of radiotherapy plus CTLA-4 blockade in lung cancer. The protocol was immunoSEQ multiplex PCR, while the TCRdb copy is restricted to in-frame clones and leaves out a portion. The table lists 85,000 to 90,000 clones, about 87% of them singletons. This specimen was peripheral blood, taken from a patient treated with radiotherapy plus ipilimumab. All receptors come from a human donor with non-small cell lung cancer that progressed on radiotherapy plus ipilimumab. Each CDR3 is given with its conserved first and last residue. A D gene is named only where the DNA matches it firmly. Not every row has a clone size; where given, it reads once, few, many or a size class.

j_gene	abundance	len	v_gene	d_gene	CDR3aa	CDR3nt
TRBJ1-2	NA	14	TRBV7-8	NA	CASRADMSNYGYTF	TGTGCCAGCAGGGCGGACATGTCTAACTATGGCTACACCTTC
TRBJ1-1	NA	14	TRBV2	NA	CASSEPEQGAEAFF	TGTGCCAGCAGTGAACCTGAGCAGGGCGCTGAAGCTTTCTTT
TRBJ2-5	NA	16	TRBV6-5	NA	CASSFGRGARGETQYF	TGTGCCAGCAGTTTTGGACGGGGGGCTAGAGGGGAGACCCAGTACTTC
TRBJ2-4	NA	15	TRBV18	NA	CASSRDRSSKNIQYF	TGTGCCAGCTCACGAGACAGAAGTTCCAAAAACATTCAGTACTTC
TRBJ1-2	NA	13	TRBV7-3	TRBD1	CASSYTGDGGYTF	TGTGCCAGCAGCTATACAGGGGACGGGGGCTACACCTTC
TRBJ1-1	NA	13	TRBV6-5	NA	CASRRQEGTEAFF	TGTGCCAGCAGGCGACAGGAGGGCACTGAAGCTTTCTTT
TRBJ1-1	NA	13	TRBV7-9	NA	CASSLERYTEAFF	TGTGCCAGCAGCTTAGAAAGATACACTGAAGCTTTCTTT
TRBJ1-2	NA	13	TRBV6-1	NA	CASSESRDYGCTF	TGTGCCAGCAGTGAGTCAAGGGACTATGGCTGCACCTTC
TRBJ2-4	NA	12	TRBV6-5	TRBD1	CASRGQENIQYF	TGTGCCAGCAGGGGACAGGAGAACATTCAGTACTTC
TRBJ2-7	NA	13	TRBV7-2	NA	CASSRTPTYEQYF	TGTGCCAGCAGCCGTACCCCTACCTACGAGCAGTACTTC
TRBJ2-1	NA	12	TRBV11-3	NA	CASSLNVNEQFF	TGTGCCAGCAGCTTAAACGTCAATGAGCAGTTCTTC
TRBJ1-1	few	14	TRBV19	TRBD1	CASSIGPGQLEAFF	TGTGCCAGTAGTATAGGCCCGGGACAGCTTGAAGCTTTCTTT
TRBJ1-2	NA	14	TRBV18	NA	CASSTSVGDYGYTF	TGTGCCAGCTCGACCTCAGTAGGGGACTATGGCTACACCTTC
TRBJ1-5	once	14	TRBV29-1	NA	CSVGSGGGNQPQHF	TGCAGCGTTGGATCCGGGGGTGGCAATCAGCCCCAGCATTTT
TRBJ2-7	NA	13	TRBV14	NA	CASSQRYLYEQYF	TGTGCCAGCAGCCAAAGGTACCTCTACGAGCAGTACTTC
TRBJ2-7	NA	14	TRBV12-5	TRBD1	CASGSGTGTYEQYF	TGTGCTAGTGGTTCCGGGACAGGGACCTACGAGCAGTACTTC
TRBJ1-5	NA	16	TRBV5-4	TRBD1	CASSLSGTGVNQPQHF	TGTGCCAGCAGCTTGAGTGGGACAGGGGTGAATCAGCCCCAGCATTTT
TRBJ2-7	NA	15	TRBV28	NA	CASSFGGQAHYEQYF	TGTGCCAGCAGTTTTGGTGGGCAGGCCCACTACGAGCAGTACTTC
TRBJ2-7	NA	15	TRBV4-2	TRBD1	CASSQGQGASYEQYF	TGTGCCAGCAGCCAAGGACAGGGGGCCTCCTACGAGCAGTACTTC
TRBJ1-4	few	14	TRBV6-4	NA	CASSPSGGREKLFF	TGTGCCAGCAGCCCAAGTGGGGGGCGTGAAAAACTGTTTTTT
TRBJ1-2	NA	14	TRBV30	NA	CACPRGGVKYGYTF	TGTGCCTGTCCGAGGGGGGGCGTAAAGTATGGCTACACCTTC
TRBJ1-5	NA	15	TRBV10-3	NA	CAISAGGKINQPQHF	TGTGCCATCAGTGCGGGGGGCAAGATCAATCAGCCCCAGCATTTT
TRBJ1-2	NA	14	TRBV7-8	NA	CASSLVGSNYGYTF	TGTGCCAGCAGCCTTGTCGGGTCTAACTATGGCTACACCTTC
TRBJ2-5	NA	17	TRBV27	TRBD2	CASSTVAGGLKSKTQYF	TGTGCCAGCAGTACCGTAGCGGGGGGGCTTAAGTCGAAGACCCAGTACTTC
TRBJ1-4	NA	15	TRBV18	NA	CASSPPGRANEKLFF	TGTGCCAGCTCACCACCGGGGAGGGCTAATGAAAAACTGTTTTTT
TRBJ2-7	NA	12	TRBV29-1	TRBD2	CSVALAGNEQYF	TGCAGCGTTGCTCTAGCGGGAAACGAGCAGTACTTC
TRBJ1-2	few	15	TRBV18	NA	CASSPPGAGPTGYTF	TGTGCCAGCTCACCCCCTGGGGCAGGGCCGACTGGCTACACCTTC
TRBJ2-2	NA	15	TRBV4-3	NA	CASSQDGQNTGELFF	TGCGCCAGCAGCCAAGATGGACAGAACACCGGGGAGCTGTTTTTT
TRBJ1-2	few	15	TRBV18	NA	CASSPSRQANYGYTF	TGTGCCAGCTCACCTTCCCGCCAAGCTAACTATGGCTACACCTTC
TRBJ1-6	NA	14	TRBV4-2	NA	CASSQGGADSPLHF	TGTGCCAGCAGCCAAGGAGGGGCGGATTCACCCCTCCACTTT
TRBJ2-7	NA	15	TRBV6-1	NA	CASRYALTGIYEQYF	TGTGCCAGCAGATACGCCTTGACAGGCATCTACGAGCAGTACTTC
TRBJ1-2	NA	14	TRBV6-1	TRBD1	CASRPGQASYGYTF	TGTGCCAGCCGCCCCGGACAGGCGAGTTATGGCTACACCTTC
TRBJ1-2	NA	11	TRBV10-2	NA	CASSEGYGYTF	TGCGCCAGCAGTGAAGGCTATGGCTACACCTTC
TRBJ1-5	few	11	TRBV5-8	NA	CASSSGRTQHF	TGTGCCAGCAGCTCCGGGCGGACCCAGCATTTT
TRBJ2-1	NA	16	TRBV4-1	TRBD2	CASSQTSGRHYNEQFF	TGCGCCAGCAGCCAAACTAGCGGGAGACACTACAATGAGCAGTTCTTC
TRBJ1-1	NA	15	TRBV5-4	TRBD1	CASSPNPDRDTEAFF	TGTGCCAGCAGCCCCAACCCAGACAGGGATACTGAAGCTTTCTTT
TRBJ1-2	NA	16	TRBV28	NA	CASTEGGGTTPHGYTF	TGTGCCAGCACCGAAGGCGGAGGAACAACACCTCATGGCTACACCTTC
TRBJ1-6	NA	16	TRBV2	NA	CASKTGGALYNSPLHF	TGTGCCAGCAAGACGGGGGGAGCCCTCTATAATTCACCCCTCCACTTT
TRBJ1-5	NA	17	TRBV18	NA	CASSPVEVTGNNQPQHF	TGTGCCAGCTCACCAGTCGAGGTAACAGGGAACAATCAGCCCCAGCATTTT
TRBJ1-2	NA	15	TRBV6-5	NA	CASSYQPWEIYGYTF	TGTGCCAGCAGTTACCAGCCTTGGGAGATCTATGGCTACACCTTC
TRBJ2-2	few	17	TRBV7-2	NA	CASSLGREVAITGELFF	TGTGCCAGCAGCTTAGGCAGGGAGGTGGCTATCACCGGGGAGCTGTTTTTT
TRBJ2-1	NA	16	TRBV11-3	TRBD1	CASSLDAQGYYNEQFF	TGTGCCAGCAGCTTAGATGCACAGGGGTATTACAATGAGCAGTTCTTC
TRBJ1-6	NA	13	TRBV2	NA	CASSVQGYSPLHF	TGTGCCAGCAGTGTTCAGGGTTACTCACCCCTCCACTTT
TRBJ2-6	once	18	TRBV25-1	NA	CASSESLLPGSGANVLTF	TGTGCCAGCAGTGAATCTCTACTCCCGGGGTCTGGGGCCAACGTCCTGACTTTC
TRBJ1-1	NA	15	TRBV18	NA	CASSPRTGENTEAFF	TGTGCCAGCTCACCACGGACGGGGGAGAACACTGAAGCTTTCTTT
TRBJ2-3	NA	12	TRBV6-4	NA	CASSLLEDTQYF	TGTGCCAGCAGCCTTCTTGAAGATACGCAGTATTTT